A selection of T cell receptor beta chains follows, all from one sample in a study of shared clonotypes between healthy human individuals. Clones were read by immunoSEQ multiplex PCR, and TCRdb kept only the in-frame ones, dropping some. There are hundreds of thousands of clones in the sample; roughly 77% occur only once, and roughly 13% lies in the top ten. Sequences were obtained from PBMCs. Receptor source: a woman between 40 and 55 years old in good health. Some clones in this sample may be carry-over from other donors' samples. Each CDR3 is given with its conserved first and last residue. The order of the fields is D gene, J gene, V gene, clone size, CDR3 DNA, CDR3 protein. D genes are given only for firm matches. The size of a clone is reported for some rows only, either as once, few or many, or as a class for expanded clones.

>TRBD2|TRBJ2-7|TRBV7-9|NA
TGTGCCAGCAAAACAGCGGGAGTGGGCGAGCAGTACTTC
CASKTAGVGEQYF
>TRBD1|TRBJ2-4|TRBV27|few
TGTGCCAGCAGTCCACCAGGCTACAGGGGGCGCGAAAACATTCAGTACTTC
CASSPPGYRGRENIQYF
>NA|TRBJ2-7|TRBV30|NA
TGTGCCTGGAGTGGTTTTGGCTACTCCTACGAGCAGTACTTC
CAWSGFGYSYEQYF
>NA|TRBJ2-7|TRBV11-2|NA
TGTGCCAGCAGCTTAGGACTAGAGGCGACCTCCTACGAGCAGTACTTC
CASSLGLEATSYEQYF
>TRBD2|TRBJ2-1|TRBV11-2|NA
TGTGCCAGCAGTTATCGGACTAGCGGGAGAGATGAGCAGTTCTTC
CASSYRTSGRDEQFF
>TRBD2|TRBJ2-2|TRBV28|NA
TGTGCCAGCAGTTTATGGGCTCTAGCGGGAGGGCCCGGGGAGCTGTTTTTT
CASSLWALAGGPGELFF
>TRBD1|TRBJ2-5|TRBV7-2|NA
TGTGCCAGCAGCTTAGAGGGTACAGGGGGCGGGTTAGAGACCCAGTACTTC
CASSLEGTGGGLETQYF
>NA|TRBJ2-1|TRBV28|NA
TGTGCCAGCAGTTCCCCCGCCGCCTGGAATGAGCAGTTCTTC
CASSSPAAWNEQFF
>NA|TRBJ2-3|TRBV7-2|NA
TGTGCCAGCAGCTTACCCAGCAACACAGATACGCAGTATTTT
CASSLPSNTDTQYF
>NA|TRBJ1-2|TRBV18|NA
TGTGCCAGCTCACTTTCTGGGCGGGATGGCTACACCTTC
CASSLSGRDGYTF
>NA|TRBJ2-7|TRBV28|NA
TGTGCCAGCAGCAACCCTGACAGGACCTACGAGCAGTACTTC
CASSNPDRTYEQYF
>NA|TRBJ1-6|TRBV7-8|once
TGTGCCAGCAGCTTAGTTTGGCAAAATAATTCACCCCTCCACTTT
CASSLVWQNNSPLHF
>TRBD2|TRBJ2-2|TRBV7-7|NA
TGTGCCGGTCGGACTAGCGAGAACACCGGGGAGCTGTTTTTT
CAGRTSENTGELFF
>NA|TRBJ2-3|TRBV10-3|NA
TGTGCCAGCTGTGGGGGTGGCACAGATACGCAGTATTTT
CASCGGGTDTQYF
>TRBD1|TRBJ1-2|TRBV6-1|NA
TGTGCCAGCAGTGAACCGGGACAGGGGGCCGTCAACTATGGCTACACCTTC
CASSEPGQGAVNYGYTF
>NA|TRBJ2-7|TRBV27|NA
TGTGCCAGCAACCACTACGAGCAGTACTTC
CASNHYEQYF
>NA|TRBJ2-1|TRBV19|many
TGTGCCAGTAGCGGTCTTGGAGCAGATGAGCAGTTCTTC
CASSGLGADEQFF
>NA|TRBJ2-6|TRBV5-1|NA
TGCGCCAGCAGCTTGGGGATGATGGTAGACGTCCTGACTTTC
CASSLGMMVDVLTF
>TRBD1|TRBJ1-2|TRBV7-2|NA
TGTGCCAGCAGCTTAGCTATACAGGGGGCAGGGGGCTACACCTTC
CASSLAIQGAGGYTF
>TRBD1|TRBJ1-1|TRBV4-3|few
TGCGCCAGCAGCCAAACAGGGGTCACTGAAGCTTTCTTT
CASSQTGVTEAFF
>NA|TRBJ1-1|TRBV19|NA
TGTGCCAGTAGTTCGGGCCGGGGGCTGAACACTGAAGCTTTCTTT
CASSSGRGLNTEAFF
>NA|TRBJ2-7|TRBV2|NA
TGTGCCAGCACAAGGTGGATCGAGCAGTACTTC
CASTRWIEQYF
>NA|TRBJ1-1|TRBV7-3|NA
TGTGCCAGCAGTTCCCAGGGGAACACTGAAGCTTTCTTT
CASSSQGNTEAFF
>NA|TRBJ2-5|TRBV2|NA
TGTGCCAGCAGGGAAGGGACTCTTCAAGAGACCCAGTACTTC
CASREGTLQETQYF
>NA|TRBJ2-1|TRBV18|many
TGTGCCAGCTCCCGGAACTACAATGAGCAGTTCTTC
CASSRNYNEQFF
>TRBD2|TRBJ2-5|TRBV6-6|few
TGTGCCAGCAGTTCGACTAGCGGCCAAGAGACCCAGTACTTC
CASSSTSGQETQYF
>TRBD1|TRBJ1-3|TRBV14|NA
TGTGCCAGCAGGGACAGGACAGCCTCTGGAAACACCATATATTTT
CASRDRTASGNTIYF
>NA|TRBJ1-2|TRBV7-9|NA
TGTGCCAGCAGCCCCGGGAGCGGAGCTAACTATGGCTACACCTTC
CASSPGSGANYGYTF
>NA|TRBJ1-6|TRBV30|NA
TGTGCCTGGAGTGTACTAGGGCCACCCCTCCACTTT
CAWSVLGPPLHF
>NA|TRBJ1-2|TRBV27|NA
TGTGCCAGCAGCTTCTGGGGGGATACAGGGTTCTATGGCTACACCTTC
CASSFWGDTGFYGYTF
>NA|TRBJ1-1|TRBV28|NA
TGTGCCAGCAGTTTCGCGCTCCGACCTATGAACACTGAAGCTTTCTTT
CASSFALRPMNTEAFF
>TRBD2|TRBJ2-3|TRBV5-4|NA
TGTGCCAGCAGCTTGAAGGCTAGCGGATTGATAGATACGCAGTATTTT
CASSLKASGLIDTQYF
>NA|TRBJ2-3|TRBV7-9|NA
TGTGCCAGCAGCATCGCTAGCACAGATACGCAGTATTTT
CASSIASTDTQYF
>NA|TRBJ2-1|TRBV11-2|NA
TGTGCCAGCAGCTTAGGAATTCAAGCTTACAATGAGCAGTTCTTC
CASSLGIQAYNEQFF
>TRBD1|TRBJ2-5|TRBV5-5|NA
TGTGCCAGCAGCTTACAGGGGGAAGAGACCCAGTACTTC
CASSLQGEETQYF
>NA|TRBJ1-2|TRBV5-1|few
TGCGCCAGCAGTGCCGGAGGCTATGGCTACACCTTC
CASSAGGYGYTF
>NA|TRBJ1-4|TRBV30|NA
TGTGCCTGGAGTACCAGGTGGAGTGAAAAACTGTTTTTT
CAWSTRWSEKLFF
>TRBD2|TRBJ2-3|TRBV11-3|NA
TGTGCCAGCAGCTTAGGTATAGCGGGAGTCTCAGATACGCAGTATTTT
CASSLGIAGVSDTQYF